Presented here are 4 T cell receptor beta chains from one specimen sequenced in a study of T cell responses to AZD1222 COVID-19 vaccine. The repertoire was sequenced with immunoSEQ multiplex PCR; TCRdb's copy has only in-frame clones and lacks some. The sample records tens of thousands of clones, approximately 91% being singletons. The sample consisted of peripheral blood, taken on day 0 of AZD1222 vaccination. These receptors were collected from an adult in good health.

J is TRBJ2-5 and V is TRBV7-2, with D possibly TRBD1 on 5 matching bases. CDR3 size: 14 residues. Germline-derived CDR1 and CDR2 are SGHTA and FQGNSA. Deletions cut 1 base from V and 4 bases from J, with 10 bases between. CDR3 region: CASSLGRAPETQYF. CDR3 in DNA: TGTGCCAGCAGCTTAGGCAGGGCCCCAGAGACCCAGTACTTC.

The DNA of the CDR3 is TGTGCCAGCAGCCAAGCCTCCGGGACGATAGGTACTGAAGCTTTCTTT. Translating it yields CASSQASGTIGTEAFF. The V call is TRBV3-1 (or the pseudogene TRBV3-2), the J call TRBJ1-1; possibly TRBD1 for D (5 bases). The CDR3 contains 16 residues. With 1 base removed from V and 5 bases from J, the gap between germline ends came to 17 bases. Germline lookup yields CDR1 LGHDT and CDR2 YNNKEL (reference sequence).

The V and J genes are TRBV5-1 and TRBJ1-2; no firm D call. The CDR3 is 14 amino acids. Trimming took 7 bases from V and 4 from J, leaving 17 bases between them. CDR1 and CDR2 from the germline V gene are SGHRS and YFSETQ. The CDR3 region is CASANSQALYGYTF. The CDR3, as DNA: TGCGCCAGCGCAAACAGTCAGGCCCTCTATGGCTACACCTTC.

The rearrangement links TRBV4-3 to TRBJ1-3; no clear D gene. The CDR3 sequence is 16 residues long. Germline CDR1 is LGHNA and CDR2 is YSLEER. Trimming removed 0 bases from V and 2 bases from J, with 11 bases in between. The chain's CDR3 is CASSQETRTPGNTIYF. Here the CDR3 DNA reads TGCGCCAGCAGCCAAGAAACACGGACCCCTGGAAACACCATATATTTT.